This T cell receptor (beta chain) came from a study of cytomegalovirus exposure and HLA in healthy donors (dated 2017 in TCRdb). General notes on the study: According to an earlier analysis of a few hundred of the donors, about 170 million T cells yielded roughly 110 million unique TCR beta sequences and approximately 300 Gb of sequence data. Approximately 300 gigabases of sequencing data and approximately 91 million unique TCR sequences made up an early release that covered approximately 700 HLA-typed donors. Among the roughly 390 genotyped donors, 75% to 90% belonged to the genetic ancestry cluster associated with self-reported Caucasian donors. The study was designed to test whether signatures of past pathogen exposure could be identified by cataloging public T cell receptors. The study profiled the T cell repertoires of some 610 subjects by immunosequencing and related them to cytomegalovirus serostatus. A separate validation cohort of approximately 120 different subjects was used in addition to the 666-subject first cohort. To predict cytomegalovirus infection status, the study brought together high-throughput TCR immunosequencing, statistical association of individual TCRs with disease status, and machine learning. To study patterns of TCR occurrence, a later analysis re-analyzed previously published TCR beta repertoires from hundreds of donors and added high-resolution HLA genotyping. Rather than drawing on any new phenotypic data, the later analysis identified candidate immune exposures from TCR beta sequences and the way those sequences occurred across donors. In an earlier analysis of roughly 580 of the donors, high-throughput TCR beta sequencing was used to judge whether each TCR beta V gene segment behaved as functional or pseudogenic. Donor age, sex, ethnicity and CMV serostatus were collected together with the repertoire data. A later genetic analysis used genome-wide SNP genotypes for about three fifths of the roughly 700 donors, treating that subset as a discovery cohort. All discovery cohort repertoires had been generated on a single sequencing platform. Class I and class II HLA loci were covered by the typing at four-digit resolution. Typing coverage varied by locus: roughly 629-640 donors for A, B, C, DRB1 and DQB1; about 520 for DQA1; around 570 for DPA1; more than 450 for DPB1. Several DR-DQ haplotypes were treated as single units for association and clustering because of strong linkage in the cohort. Across about 380 genotyped donors of the cohort, an average of roughly 200,000 unique TCR beta nucleotide sequences per donor were sequenced, and approximately 17% of those sequences were non-productive. Study-wide findings and limitations: An earlier analysis of some 560 of the donors showed that most TCR beta V segments appeared in productive rearrangements either about 87% or about 30% of the time, which broadly matched IMGT annotations. While some public TCRs were present in many individuals, most TCR sequences turned up only very rarely across donors. Strong co-occurrence of HLA alleles, especially DR and DQ, made assigning TCR associations to individual alleles difficult. In vitro tests confirmed that a few of the cytomegalovirus-associated TCR beta chains recognize cytomegalovirus antigens. In a later genetic analysis, a missense DCLRE1C variant was associated with V-gene and J-gene trimming of TCR beta chains, and the association was replicated in an independent cohort. Correlated functional status among segregating V segments might reflect linkage disequilibrium, but an unknown experimental factor could not be ruled out. A later analysis associated 17,000 or so TCR beta sequences with specific HLA alleles at a false discovery rate of 0.05. The only immune exposure information available for the cohort was CMV serostatus. Roughly uniform sequencing depth across donors was assumed in presence/absence analyses, although this assumption may not hold. Some IMGT-functional V segments, including TRBV6-2 and TRBV6-3, could not be told apart with the 87-base-pair reads, so those segments were excluded. In a later analysis, most CMV-associated TCR beta chains were found to appear HLA-restricted, with HLA associations seemingly driven largely by CMV exposure. Because counts were too low, fewer than 20 rarely observed V segments, including chromosome 9 orphons, were excluded from the earlier analysis of 587 of the donors. A further reported finding was that TCR beta sequences accurately predicted the HLA-A and HLA-B alleles for most subjects in the first cohort. HLA typing was unavailable for some donors at each locus, so association tests used only the typed subset. In both the original and validation cohorts, the classifier was reported to diagnose cytomegalovirus status with high specificity and sensitivity. A later genetic analysis reported fewer N-insertions in productive TCRs among donors in an Asian-associated ancestry cluster than the roughly 620-donor mean. A cluster of highly shared sequence variants was judged likely to represent a technical artifact of the sequencing pipeline. The authors suggested that the approach could potentially be extended to other disease states and immunological phenotypes. In a later analysis, the rate of TCR association differed among HLA loci, with DRB1 alleles having the most associated TCRs and HLA-C alleles having the fewest. Only TCR beta chains were sequenced in this cohort, and the absence of alpha or paired-chain data limited detectable features. The study listed 164 TCR beta chains as associated with cytomegalovirus. In a later analysis, several top co-occurrence clusters were reported to appear linked to parvovirus B19, influenza, CMV and Epstein-Barr virus. In a later analysis, HLA-associated TCR beta chains were found to be more clonally expanded and to have lower generation probabilities than equally common non-associated chains.

Receptors were amplified or captured by the immunoSEQ multiplex PCR assay. For the multiplex PCR, a mixture combining 60 forward primers for TCR Vbeta segments and 13 reverse primers for TCR Jbeta segments was used. A multiplex PCR assay on genomic DNA amplified the CDR3 region of rearranged TCR beta genes. Amplified TCR beta libraries were sequenced as 87-base-pair reads on the Illumina HiSeq System. For the original study's pipeline: In a later analysis, around 80 million unique TCR beta chains were counted across the 666 repertoires, and approximately 11 million of these chains were shared by at least two donors. A nearest-neighbor algorithm error-corrected the raw reads and collapsed the reads into unique sequences, merging closely related sequences to remove PCR and sequencing errors. CDR3 sequences were aligned to IMGT reference sequences to assign V, D and J gene segments. For a sequence to be retained, at least a six-nucleotide match to both a V gene segment and a J gene segment was required. Rearrangements were called productive when the CDR3 lacked stop codons and stayed in frame with V and J; all others were non-productive. Following IMGT convention, CDR3 was defined as the stretch from the second conserved V-encoded cysteine to the conserved J-encoded phenylalanine. Sequences without an unambiguous match to a single V gene segment were excluded from the earlier analysis of several hundred of the donors. In an earlier analysis of approximately 500 of the donors, a V segment was called functional when productive rearrangements were above 56.7%, and segregating when the standard deviation between donors exceeded 5%. A statistical classification framework was built to diagnose cytomegalovirus status from the catalog of TCR beta chain sequences. V and J gene assignment, in a later analysis, came from comparing TCR nucleotide sequences with IMGT/GENE-DB human TR gene sequences. A later analysis assigned CDR3 sequences and most-parsimonious VDJ recombination scenarios with the TCRdist pipeline. In a later analysis, every TCR beta chain was defined by the combination of its CDR3 amino acid sequence and its V-gene family, and reads without a unique V-gene family were dropped. As a way to deal with suspected cross-contamination and a sequencing artifact, a later analysis dropped under 600 nucleotide sequences that were highly shared and had low generation probability. In a later analysis, a clonal expansion index for each public chain was calculated from normalized within-repertoire ranks of inferred template counts. In a later analysis, generation probabilities were computed with a VDJ recombination model fitted to out-of-frame rearrangements, and the resulting probabilities were checked against IGoR. In a later analysis, TCR-TCR, TCR-HLA and TCR-CMV co-occurrence was scored with hypergeometric tests, and a repertoire-size bias correction was applied to TCR pairs. False discovery rates were estimated in a later analysis by permuting HLA or CMV assignments 20 times. In a later analysis, co-occurring TCRs were grouped using DBSCAN, with TCRdist sequence similarity added in when clustering inside HLA-allele-positive subsets. Repertoires with fewer than 30,000 or more than 120,000 public chains were left out of co-occurrence clustering, as were five repertoires with anomalous nucleotide sharing. As stored in TCRdb, this immuneACCESS dataset retains in-frame rearrangements with V and J assigned. A fraction of the clones does not appear; measured against another copy, unresolved V genes explain less than half of the discrepancy, and the remainder lacks a known reason. V, J and clone size are taken as reported in that table, and D and trimming were inferred from the DNA itself. Recorded for this sample are some 100,000 clones; 80% to 85% of them occurred a single time. Less than 2.5% of the sample goes to the ten largest clones.

As for this clone: Its antigen is still unknown. No per-base quality is available; no much larger clone lies one base away.

From cysteine to phenylalanine, the CDR3 is 18 amino acids long. Of the read, only the CDR3 DNA is kept; its 54 bases are in frame from base 1. A distance of 23 bases separates the germline ends of V and J, which lose 8 bases and 0 bases respectively. For CDR1 and CDR2, the germline V gene lists SNHLY and FYNNEI. The cohort was made up of several hundred healthy bone marrow donors. Cohort members were all nominally healthy when sampled, although unrecorded immune exposures were likely present. The donor was CMV seronegative and was included in the group of about 350 seronegative cohort members. A peripheral blood sample was collected from each donor, and TCR beta sequencing was performed on peripheral blood mononuclear cells. Genomic DNA was extracted from the blood cell samples with the Qiagen DNeasy Blood Extraction Kit.

The sample comprised PBMCs. The rearranged segments are TRBV2 and TRBJ2-1; the D gene is perhaps TRBD2, on 6 matching bases. The sequence came from a woman between 25 and 40 years old in good health and CMV-seronegative. This receptor carries the CDR3 CASDRPPFSGPSYNEQFF. DNA sequence: TGTGCCAGCGACCGCCCCCCCTTTAGCGGCCCCTCCTACAATGAGCAGTTCTTC.